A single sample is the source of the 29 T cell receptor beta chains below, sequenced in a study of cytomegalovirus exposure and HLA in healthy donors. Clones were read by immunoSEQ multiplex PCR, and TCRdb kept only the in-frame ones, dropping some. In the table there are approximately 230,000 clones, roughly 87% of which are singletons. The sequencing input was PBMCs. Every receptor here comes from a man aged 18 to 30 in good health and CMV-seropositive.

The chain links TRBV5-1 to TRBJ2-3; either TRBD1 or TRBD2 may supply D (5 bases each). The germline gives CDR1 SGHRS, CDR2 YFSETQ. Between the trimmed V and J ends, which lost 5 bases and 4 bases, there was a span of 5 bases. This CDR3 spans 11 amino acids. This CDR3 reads CASRGADTQYF. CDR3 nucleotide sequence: TGCGCCAGCAGGGGGGCAGATACGCAGTATTTT.

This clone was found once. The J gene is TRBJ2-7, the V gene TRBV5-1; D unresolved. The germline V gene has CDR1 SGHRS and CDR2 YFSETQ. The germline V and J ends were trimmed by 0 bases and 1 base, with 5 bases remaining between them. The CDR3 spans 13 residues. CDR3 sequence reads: CASSLEGSYEQYF. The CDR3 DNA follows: TGCGCCAGCAGCTTGGAAGGGTCCTACGAGCAGTACTTC.

The CDR3 DNA reads TGCGCCAGCAGCGCACCGGGACAGGGGTCGATCTACGAGCAGTACTTC. It translates to CASSAPGQGSIYEQYF. The V gene is TRBV5-1, the J gene TRBJ2-7; 10 bases map to TRBD1. Trimming removed 4 bases from V and 3 bases from J; junction bases left unmatched: 10. The CDR3 consists of 16 residues. Germline values: CDR1 SGHRS, CDR2 YFSETQ.

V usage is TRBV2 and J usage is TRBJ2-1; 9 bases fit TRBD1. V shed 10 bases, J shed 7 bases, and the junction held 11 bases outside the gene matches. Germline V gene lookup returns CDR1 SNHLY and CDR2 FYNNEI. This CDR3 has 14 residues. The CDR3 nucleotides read TGTGCCAACGCTTGGGACAGGGTCGAAAATGAGCAGTTCTTC. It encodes CANAWDRVENEQFF.

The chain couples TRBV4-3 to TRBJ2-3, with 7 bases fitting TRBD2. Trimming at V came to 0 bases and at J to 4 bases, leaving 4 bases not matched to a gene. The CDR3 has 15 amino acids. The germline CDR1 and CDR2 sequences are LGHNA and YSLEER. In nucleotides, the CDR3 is TGCGCCAGCAGCCAAGAGGCTAGCGGTTCAGATACGCAGTATTTT. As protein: CASSQEASGSDTQYF.

CDR3 coding DNA: TGTGCCAGCAGTGTGTCCGGCACCGGGGAGCTGTTTTTT. Amino acid sequence: CASSVSGTGELFF. The rearrangement uses TRBV2 and TRBJ2-2; D uncertain. Germline assignment: CDR1 SNHLY and CDR2 FYNNEI. V gave up 4 bases and J gave up 4 bases, with 7 bases separating them. This CDR3 has 13 residues.

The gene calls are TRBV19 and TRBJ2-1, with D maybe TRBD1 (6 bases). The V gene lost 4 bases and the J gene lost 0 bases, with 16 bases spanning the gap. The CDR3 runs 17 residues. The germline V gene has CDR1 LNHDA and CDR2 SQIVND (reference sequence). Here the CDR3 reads CASSTTGTDISYNEQFF. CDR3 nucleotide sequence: TGTGCCAGTAGTACTACAGGGACCGATATCTCCTACAATGAGCAGTTCTTC.

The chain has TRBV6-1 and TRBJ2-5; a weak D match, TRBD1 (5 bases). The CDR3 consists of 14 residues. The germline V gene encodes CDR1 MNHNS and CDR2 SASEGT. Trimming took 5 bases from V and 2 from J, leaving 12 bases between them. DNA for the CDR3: TGTGCCAGCAGTACCCGACAGAGACAAGAGACCCAGTACTTC. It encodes CASSTRQRQETQYF.

As DNA, the CDR3 is TGCGCCAGCAGCTCGAACCTACAGGGGCAGGGTGAAAAACTGTTTTTT. It encodes CASSSNLQGQGEKLFF. V usage is TRBV5-1 and J usage is TRBJ1-4, with 7 bases that match TRBD1. Trimming at V came to 3 bases and at J to 7 bases, leaving 12 bases not matched to a gene. Germline CDR1 SGHRS, CDR2 YFSETQ. The length of the CDR3 is 16 residues.

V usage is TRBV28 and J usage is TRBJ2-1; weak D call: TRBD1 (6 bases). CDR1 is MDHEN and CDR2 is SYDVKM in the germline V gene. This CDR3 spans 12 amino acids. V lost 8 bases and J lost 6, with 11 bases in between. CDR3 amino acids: CASGDRINEQFF. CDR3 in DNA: TGTGCCAGCGGTGACAGGATCAATGAGCAGTTCTTC.

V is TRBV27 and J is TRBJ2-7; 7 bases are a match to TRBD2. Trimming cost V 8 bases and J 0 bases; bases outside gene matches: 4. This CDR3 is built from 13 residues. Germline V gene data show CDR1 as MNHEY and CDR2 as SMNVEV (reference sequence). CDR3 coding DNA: TGTGCCAGCGGGGGGGGAGGCTCCTACGAGCAGTACTTC. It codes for CASGGGGSYEQYF.

As DNA, the CDR3 is TGTGCCAGCAGCCCCGTGGGCTCCTACAATGAGCAGTTCTTC. This sequence encodes CASSPVGSYNEQFF. J is TRBJ2-1 and V is TRBV5-6; D gene unclear. V was clipped by 4 bases and J by 0 bases, with 8 bases between them. The CDR3 contains 14 residues. The germline gives CDR1 SGHDT, CDR2 YYEEEE.

The CDR3 loop reads CASSFGAGMTGEQYF. DNA for the CDR3: TGTGCCAGCAGCTTTGGGGCAGGGATGACCGGCGAGCAGTACTTC. The chain combines TRBV11-2 with TRBJ2-7, with D maybe TRBD1 (5 bases). Germline lookup yields CDR1 SGHAT and CDR2 FQNNGV. Trimming stripped 3 bases from V and 6 bases from J, with 18 bases between. There are 15 residues in the CDR3.

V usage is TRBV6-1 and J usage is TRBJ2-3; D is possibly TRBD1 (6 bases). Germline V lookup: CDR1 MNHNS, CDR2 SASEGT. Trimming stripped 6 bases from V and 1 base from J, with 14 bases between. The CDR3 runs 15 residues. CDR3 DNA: TGTGCCAGCAGGGCGTGGGCAGGGGGCACAGATACGCAGTATTTT. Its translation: CASRAWAGGTDTQYF.

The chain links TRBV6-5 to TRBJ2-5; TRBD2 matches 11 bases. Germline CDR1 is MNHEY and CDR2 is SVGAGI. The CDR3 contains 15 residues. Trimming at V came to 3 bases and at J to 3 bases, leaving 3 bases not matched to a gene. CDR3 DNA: TGTGCCAGCAGTTATAGACTAGCGGGAAAAGAGACCCAGTACTTC. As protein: CASSYRLAGKETQYF.

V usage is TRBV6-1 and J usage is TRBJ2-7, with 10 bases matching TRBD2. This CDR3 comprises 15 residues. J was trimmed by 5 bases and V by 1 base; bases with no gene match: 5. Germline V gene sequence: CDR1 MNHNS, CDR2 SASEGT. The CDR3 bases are TGTGCCAGCAGTGAAGGAGCGGGAGGGCCGCACGAGCAGTACTTC. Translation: CASSEGAGGPHEQYF.

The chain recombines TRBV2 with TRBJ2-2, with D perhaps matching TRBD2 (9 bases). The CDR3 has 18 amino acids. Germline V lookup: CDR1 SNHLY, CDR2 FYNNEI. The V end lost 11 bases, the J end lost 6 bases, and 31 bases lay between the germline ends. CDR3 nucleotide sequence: TGTGCCTCCGGCCGTGACAGGGGTTGGCGGGAGGGCGCCGGGGAGCTGTTTTTT. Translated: CASGRDRGWREGAGELFF.

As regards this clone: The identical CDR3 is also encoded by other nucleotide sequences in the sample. As DNA, the CDR3 is TGTGCCAGCTCACCAGGTGGCACAGATACGCAGTATTTT. It yields the protein CASSPGGTDTQYF. The chain recombines TRBV18 with TRBJ2-3; D is undetermined. CDR1 and CDR2 (germline): KGHSH, LQKENI. The CDR3 has 13 amino acids. V lost 2 bases and J 1 base, leaving 4 bases between the germline ends.

The CDR3 DNA sequence: TGTGCCAGCAGCTTAGGGGTTGCGTCCGGATTGTGGTTCTTC. Translated: CASSLGVASGLWFF. The chain uses TRBV7-9 and TRBJ2-1; D remains ambiguous. From germline, CDR1 is SEHNR and CDR2 FQNEAQ (reference sequence). The CDR3 consists of 14 residues. Trimming stripped 1 base from V and 15 bases from J, with 19 bases between.

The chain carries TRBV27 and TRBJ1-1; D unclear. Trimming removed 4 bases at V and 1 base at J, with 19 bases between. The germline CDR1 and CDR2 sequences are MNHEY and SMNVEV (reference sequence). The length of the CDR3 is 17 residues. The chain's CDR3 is CASSSLRATPGNTEAFF. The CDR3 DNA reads TGTGCCAGCAGTTCCCTTCGGGCCACCCCGGGGAACACTGAAGCTTTCTTT.

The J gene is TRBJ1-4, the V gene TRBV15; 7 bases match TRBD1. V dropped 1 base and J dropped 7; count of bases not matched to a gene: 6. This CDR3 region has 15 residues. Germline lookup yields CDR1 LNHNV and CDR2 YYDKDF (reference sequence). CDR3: CATSRGGTVGEKLFF. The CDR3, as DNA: TGTGCCACCAGCAGAGGGGGGACAGTAGGTGAAAAACTGTTTTTT.

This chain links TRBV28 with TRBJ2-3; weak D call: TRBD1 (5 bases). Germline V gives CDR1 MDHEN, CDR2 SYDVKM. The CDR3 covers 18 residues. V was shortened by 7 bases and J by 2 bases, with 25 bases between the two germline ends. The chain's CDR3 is CASTLEPMAGLVTDTQYF. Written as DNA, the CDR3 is TGTGCCAGCACCTTGGAACCGATGGCAGGGCTCGTCACAGATACGCAGTATTTT.

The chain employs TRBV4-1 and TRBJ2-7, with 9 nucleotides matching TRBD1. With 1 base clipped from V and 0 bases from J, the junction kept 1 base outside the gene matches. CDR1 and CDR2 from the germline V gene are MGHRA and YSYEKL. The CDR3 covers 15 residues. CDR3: CASSQVDRGSYEQYF. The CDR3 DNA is TGCGCCAGCAGCCAAGTGGACAGGGGCTCCTACGAGCAGTACTTC.

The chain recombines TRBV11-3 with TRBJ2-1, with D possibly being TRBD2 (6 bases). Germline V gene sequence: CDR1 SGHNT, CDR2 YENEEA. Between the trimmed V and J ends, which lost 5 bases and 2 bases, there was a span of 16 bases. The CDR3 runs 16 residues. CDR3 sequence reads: CASSPHWGVAYNEQFF. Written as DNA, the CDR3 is TGTGCCAGCAGCCCCCACTGGGGGGTAGCCTACAATGAGCAGTTCTTC.

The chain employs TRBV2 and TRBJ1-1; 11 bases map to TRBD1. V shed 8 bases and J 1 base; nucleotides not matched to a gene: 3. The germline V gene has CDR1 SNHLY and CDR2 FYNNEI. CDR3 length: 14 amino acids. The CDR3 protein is CASRGQGANTEAFF. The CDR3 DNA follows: TGTGCCAGCCGTGGACAGGGGGCGAACACTGAAGCTTTCTTT.

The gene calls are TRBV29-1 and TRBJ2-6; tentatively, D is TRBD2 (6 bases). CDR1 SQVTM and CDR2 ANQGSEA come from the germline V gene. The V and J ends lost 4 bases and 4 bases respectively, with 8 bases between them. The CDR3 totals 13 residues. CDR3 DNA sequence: TGCAGCGTTGGGGACTCAGGGGCCAACGTCCTGACTTTC. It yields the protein CSVGDSGANVLTF.

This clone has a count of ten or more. CDR3 protein: CASSLELSGRVNEQFF. Written as DNA, the CDR3 is TGTGCCAGCAGCCTCGAATTGAGCGGGAGAGTCAATGAGCAGTTCTTC. This chain links TRBV5-6 with TRBJ2-1, with 8 bases identical to TRBD2. Germline V gene data show CDR1 as SGHDT and CDR2 as YYEEEE. This CDR3 has 16 residues. V trimming: 4 bases; J trimming: 6 bases; junction bases outside the gene matches: 12.

The CDR3 bases are TGTGCCAGCAGCTTGGTTGAAGCTTTCTTT. Translated: CASSLVEAFF. The chain carries TRBV5-4 and TRBJ1-1; no firm D call. The germline gives CDR1 SGHNT, CDR2 YYREEE (reference sequence). The V and J ends lost 0 bases and 7 bases respectively, with 1 base between them. This CDR3 region has 10 residues.

CDR3 DNA sequence: TGTGCCAGCAGCGTTCGGGTCTCTGGGTACACTGAAGCTTTCTTT. This encodes CASSVRVSGYTEAFF. The chain employs TRBV7-9 and TRBJ1-1; D gene uncertain. This CDR3 comprises 15 residues. Trimming cost V 5 bases and J 3 bases, with 16 bases left between them. Germline V lookup: CDR1 SEHNR, CDR2 FQNEAQ (reference sequence).